This TCR beta chain derives from a study of brain metastases from non-small cell lung cancer. CDR3 length: 15 residues. Germline V CDR1 and CDR2: WSHSY, SAAADI. Trimming cost V 3 bases and J 3 bases; bases outside gene matches: 4. The protocol was immunoSEQ multiplex PCR, while the TCRdb copy is restricted to in-frame clones and leaves out a portion. The sample has roughly 2,300 clones; around 82% are singletons. The receptor's source is a donor over 35 with non-small cell lung cancer. Sequencing was done on a sample of tumor-adjacent normal tissue. This chain connects TRBV10-2 to TRBJ2-1; 8 bases are a match to TRBD2. The CDR3 reads CASSDGGALYNEQFF. The DNA of the CDR3 is TGCGCCAGCAGTGACGGGGGGGCCCTCTACAATGAGCAGTTCTTC.